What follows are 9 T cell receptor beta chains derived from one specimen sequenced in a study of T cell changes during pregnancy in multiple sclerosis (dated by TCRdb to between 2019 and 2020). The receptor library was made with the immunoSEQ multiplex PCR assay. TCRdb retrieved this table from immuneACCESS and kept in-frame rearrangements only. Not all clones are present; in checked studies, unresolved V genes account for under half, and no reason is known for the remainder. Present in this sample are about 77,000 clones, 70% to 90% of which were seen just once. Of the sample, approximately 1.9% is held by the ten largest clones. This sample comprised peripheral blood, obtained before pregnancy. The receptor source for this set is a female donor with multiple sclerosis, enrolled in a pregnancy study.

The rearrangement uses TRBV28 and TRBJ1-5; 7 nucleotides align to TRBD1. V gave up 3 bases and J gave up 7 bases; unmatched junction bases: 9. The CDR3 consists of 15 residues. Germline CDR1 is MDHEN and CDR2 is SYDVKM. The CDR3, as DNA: TGTGCCAGCAGTTTTGAAGGGGGCGCATGGCAGCCCCAGCATTTT. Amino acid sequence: CASSFEGGAWQPQHF.

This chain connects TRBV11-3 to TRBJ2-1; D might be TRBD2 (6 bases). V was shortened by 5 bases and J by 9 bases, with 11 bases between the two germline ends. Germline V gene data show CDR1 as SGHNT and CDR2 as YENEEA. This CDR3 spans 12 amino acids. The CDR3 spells CASSRAGSEQFF. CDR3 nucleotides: TGTGCCAGCAGCCGAGCCGGGAGTGAGCAGTTCTTC.

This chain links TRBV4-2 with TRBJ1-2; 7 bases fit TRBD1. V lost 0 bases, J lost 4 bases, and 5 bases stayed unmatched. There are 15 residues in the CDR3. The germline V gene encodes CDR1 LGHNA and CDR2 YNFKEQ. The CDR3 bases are TGTGCCAGCAGCCAAGATGAGGACAGGCCCTATGGCTACACCTTC. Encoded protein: CASSQDEDRPYGYTF.

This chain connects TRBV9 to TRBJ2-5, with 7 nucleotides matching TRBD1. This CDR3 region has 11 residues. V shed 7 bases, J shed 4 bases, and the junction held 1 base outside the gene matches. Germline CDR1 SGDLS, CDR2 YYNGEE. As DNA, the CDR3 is TGTGCCAGCTCAGGGGGAGAGACCCAGTACTTC. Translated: CASSGGETQYF. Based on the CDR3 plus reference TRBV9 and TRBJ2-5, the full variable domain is DSGVTQTPKHLITATGQRVTLRCSPRSGDLSVYWYQQSLDQGLQFLIQYYNGEERAKGNILERFSAQQFPDLHSELNLSSLELGDSALYFCASSGGETQYFGPGTRLLVL.

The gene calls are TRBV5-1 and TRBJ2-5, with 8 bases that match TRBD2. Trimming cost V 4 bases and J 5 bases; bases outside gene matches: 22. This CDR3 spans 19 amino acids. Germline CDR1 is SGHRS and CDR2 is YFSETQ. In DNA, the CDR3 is TGCGCCAGCAGCATTGACCCCCCGCAAGCGGGGGTGTCGGGGGAGACCCAGTACTTC. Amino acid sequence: CASSIDPPQAGVSGETQYF.

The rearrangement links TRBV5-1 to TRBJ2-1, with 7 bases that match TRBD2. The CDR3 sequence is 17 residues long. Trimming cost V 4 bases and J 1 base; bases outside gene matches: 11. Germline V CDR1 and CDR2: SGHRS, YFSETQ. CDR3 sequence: CASSPHGAGMSYNEQFF. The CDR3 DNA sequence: TGCGCCAGCAGCCCACATGGAGCGGGGATGTCCTACAATGAGCAGTTCTTC.

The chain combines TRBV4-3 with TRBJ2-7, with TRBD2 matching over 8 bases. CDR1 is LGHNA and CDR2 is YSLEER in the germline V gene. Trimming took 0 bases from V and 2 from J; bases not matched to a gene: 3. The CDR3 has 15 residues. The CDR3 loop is CASSQEAGEPYEQYF. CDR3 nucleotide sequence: TGCGCCAGCAGCCAAGAAGCGGGGGAGCCCTACGAGCAGTACTTC.

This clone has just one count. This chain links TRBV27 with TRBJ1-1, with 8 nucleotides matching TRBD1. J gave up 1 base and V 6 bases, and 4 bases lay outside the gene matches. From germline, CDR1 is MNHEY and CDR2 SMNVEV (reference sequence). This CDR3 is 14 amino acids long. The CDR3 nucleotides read TGTGCCAGCAGCGTACAGGGGGGGAACACTGAAGCTTTCTTT. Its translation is CASSVQGGNTEAFF.

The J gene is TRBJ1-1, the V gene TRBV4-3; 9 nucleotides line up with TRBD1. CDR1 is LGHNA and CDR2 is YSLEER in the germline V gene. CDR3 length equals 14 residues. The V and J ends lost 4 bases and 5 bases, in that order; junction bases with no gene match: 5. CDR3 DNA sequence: TGCGCCAGCAGCCTTAACAGGGGGCGTACTGAAGCTTTCTTT. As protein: CASSLNRGRTEAFF.